This T cell receptor beta chain was obtained from a study of blood T cell repertoires in COVID-19. For the study at large: COVID-19 samples, acute and convalescent, were from the United States, Italy and Spain. T cells, B-cell-depleted T cells, or PBMCs provided the cDNA or gDNA that served as material.

Per the original methods: Reference gene primer amplification yielded estimated nucleated cell counts. TCRdb keeps only in-frame clones here, not all; method: immunoSEQ multiplex PCR. That table gives V, J and clone size, and the DNA gave D and trimming. The sample holds a few hundred thousand clones, around 90% seen once. The germline V gene has CDR1 MNHEY and CDR2 SMNVEV (reference sequence). The CDR3 consists of 16 residues. The trim removed 6 bases at V and 6 bases at J, leaving 14 bases unmatched. The rearrangement joins TRBV27 to TRBJ1-5; 7 positions match TRBD1. The source is a man younger than 35 with active or convalescent COVID-19. Sequencing was performed on peripheral blood. In DNA form, the CDR3 reads TGTGCCAGCAGCAGGGACCGACAGGGACGGTTTCAGCCCCAGCATTTT. This sequence encodes CASSRDRQGRFQPQHF.